The 32 T cell receptor beta chains presented below share a single source sample, sequenced in a study of CD8 T cells in ankylosing spondylitis. Study conclusions and caveats: What appeared characteristic of ankylosing spondylitis blood was a TCR beta motif of fewer than ten highly homologous variants.

Each CDR3 protein is one row after TCRdb ran MiXCR on the 5' RACE reads. The repertoire consists of approximately 520,000 distinct CDR3 sequences, with roughly 5.2% occurring once and the leading ten covering 3% to 4%. These receptors are not linked to any known antigen. The specimen sequenced was blood, either unsorted or a sorted T cell fraction (not recorded which). The origin of the receptors is a male donor with ankylosing spondylitis.

Many counts were recorded for this clonotype. The chain couples TRBV12-3 or TRBV12-4 to TRBJ1-6; D is possibly TRBD1 (5 bases). V gave up 2 bases and J gave up 8 bases, with 10 bases separating them. There are 14 residues in the CDR3. The CDR3 is CASSLQGGDSPLHF. Written as DNA, the CDR3 is TGTGCCAGCAGTTTACAGGGAGGTGATTCACCCCTCCACTTT.

In its sample, this clonotype was seen many times. The rearrangement joins TRBV7-9 to TRBJ2-3; D not certain. The CDR3 runs to 12 residues. Germline-derived CDR1 and CDR2 are SEHNR and FQNEAQ (reference sequence). Trimming removed 4 bases from V and 4 bases from J, with 6 bases in between. CDR3 amino acids: CASSSYPDTQYF. CDR3 in DNA: TGTGCCAGCAGCTCTTATCCAGATACGCAGTATTTT.

A few counts support this clonotype. The chain has TRBV28 and TRBJ2-4; 10 nucleotides align to TRBD2. Looked up from germline, CDR1 is MDHEN and CDR2 is SYDVKM. Unmatched junction bases numbered 12, after V lost 5 bases and J lost 8 bases. This CDR3 has 16 amino acids. The CDR3 sequence: CASSNGLAAAGYIQYF. CDR3 sequence (DNA): TGTGCCAGCAGTAACGGACTAGCGGCCGCGGGGTACATTCAGTACTTC. The variable domain in full, with the rest retrieved from reference TRBV28 and TRBJ2-4, is DVKVTQSSRYLVKRTGEKVFLECVQDMDHENMFWYRQDPGLGLRLIYFSYDVKMKEKGDIPEGYSVSREKKERFSLILESASTNQTSMYLCASSNGLAAAGYIQYFGAGTRLSVL.

This clonotype was seen many times. The chain has TRBV12-3 or TRBV12-4 and TRBJ2-1, with D hard to call. The CDR3 runs 16 residues. The V gene lost 7 bases and the J gene lost 3 bases, with 19 bases spanning the gap. CDR3 bases: TGTGCCAGCACCCCTCGGCCGAGACCCCTCTACAATGAGCAGTTCTTC. Amino acid sequence: CASTPRPRPLYNEQFF.

The table lists this clonotype with many counts. This chain joins TRBV7-2 and TRBJ1-2; D is possibly TRBD1 (6 bases). The CDR3 extends over 15 amino acids. Trimming removed 7 bases at V and 8 bases at J, with 23 bases between. CDR1 and CDR2 (germline): SGHTA, FQGNSA. In DNA form, the CDR3 reads TGTGCCAGCACCTTCATTCCGGACAGCCCTTTGGGCTACACCTTC. This translates into CASTFIPDSPLGYTF.

This clonotype was seen ten or more times. The gene calls are TRBV5-1 and TRBJ1-1, with 10 bases fitting TRBD1. The CDR3 is 16 residues long. V lost 6 bases and J lost 4; bases outside the gene matches: 12. Germline CDR1 and CDR2: SGHRS and YFSETQ. In DNA form, the CDR3 reads TGCGCCAGCAAGCCGGGACAGGGGTATGAGGGCACTGAAGCTTTCTTT. Its translation is CASKPGQGYEGTEAFF.

This clonotype came up many times. The chain joins TRBV11-2 to TRBJ2-1; D ambiguous. Germline lookup yields CDR1 SGHAT and CDR2 FQNNGV. V dropped 3 bases and J dropped 9 bases, with 9 bases sitting between them. The CDR3 is made up of 12 amino acids. For the CDR3, the DNA is TGTGCCAGCAGCTTGATACGCAGTGAGCAGTTCTTC. This gives the protein CASSLIRSEQFF.

The chain carries TRBV6-2 or TRBV6-3 and TRBJ1-2; possible D gene TRBD1, 5 bases. Trimming removed 2 bases from V and 0 bases from J, with 7 bases in between. Germline-derived CDR1 and CDR2 are MNHEY and SVGEGT. The CDR3 runs to 14 residues. CDR3 sequence: CASSYPTANYGYTF. The DNA of the CDR3 is TGTGCCAGCAGTTACCCGACAGCTAACTATGGCTACACCTTC.

Ten or more counts support this clonotype. The chain has TRBV20-1 and TRBJ1-4, with 7 bases fitting TRBD1. CDR1 is DFQATT and CDR2 is SNEGSKA in the germline V gene (reference sequence). V dropped 6 bases and J dropped 7; count of bases not matched to a gene: 8. The CDR3 contains 13 residues. CDR3 sequence (DNA): TGCAGTGCGGGTGACAGGGTTGGTGAAAAACTGTTTTTT. As protein: CSAGDRVGEKLFF.

The table lists this clonotype with many counts. J is TRBJ2-5 and V is TRBV7-9; 9 bases agree with TRBD1. V was pared by 4 bases and J by 12 bases, with 3 bases of the junction left unmatched. The CDR3 consists of 11 residues. Germline CDR1 SEHNR, CDR2 FQNEAQ (reference sequence). Here the CDR3 DNA reads TGTGCCAGCAGCTCGAGGGACAGGGAGTACTTC. Translation: CASSSRDREYF. The whole variable domain, filled in from reference TRBV7-9 and TRBJ2-5, reads DTGVSQNPRHKITKRGQNVTFRCDPISEHNRLYWYRQTLGQGPEFLTYFQNEAQLEKSRLLSDRFSAERPKGSFSTLEIQRTEQGDSAMYLCASSSRDREYFGPGTRLLVL.

The V gene is TRBV28, the J gene TRBJ2-7; TRBD2 might be the D (6 bases). Germline CDR1 and CDR2: MDHEN and SYDVKM. V was trimmed by 3 bases and J by 2 bases, leaving 14 bases between them. This CDR3 comprises 15 residues. CDR3 sequence: CASSLGGANPYEQYF. The CDR3 DNA is TGTGCCAGCAGTTTGGGCGGGGCTAACCCCTACGAGCAGTACTTC. Drawing the rest from reference TRBV28 and TRBJ2-7, the complete variable domain is DVKVTQSSRYLVKRTGEKVFLECVQDMDHENMFWYRQDPGLGLRLIYFSYDVKMKEKGDIPEGYSVSREKKERFSLILESASTNQTSMYLCASSLGGANPYEQYFGPGTRLTVT.

V gene TRBV7-9 combines with J gene TRBJ2-3, with 11 nucleotides matching TRBD2. CDR3 length: 16 residues. Trimming at V came to 1 base and at J to 4 bases, leaving 4 bases not matched to a gene. Germline V lookup: CDR1 SEHNR, CDR2 FQNEAQ (reference sequence). CDR3 DNA sequence: TGTGCCAGCAGCTTAGTGACTAGCGGGGACTCAGATACGCAGTATTTT. Translation: CASSLVTSGDSDTQYF.

The chain recombines TRBV4-3 with TRBJ2-5, with a possible D match to TRBD1 (5 bases). V was trimmed by 2 bases and J by 4 bases, leaving 17 bases between them. The CDR3 is 16 amino acids. Germline V gene sequence: CDR1 LGHNA, CDR2 YSLEER. In nucleotides, the CDR3 is TGCGCCAGCAGCCAACTCCAGGGCATGAGTGGAGAGACCCAGTACTTC. Residues: CASSQLQGMSGETQYF.

The table lists this clonotype with many counts. The genes are TRBV5-1 and TRBJ2-5, with 7 bases aligning to TRBD1. Germline trimming cut 4 bases from V and 3 bases from J; bases unmatched to any gene: 3. The CDR3 loop spans 13 amino acids. CDR1 is SGHRS, CDR2 YFSETQ, per germline. The CDR3 coding sequence is TGCGCCAGCAGCGGCACAGGGGAAGAGACCCAGTACTTC. Amino acids: CASSGTGEETQYF.

Many counts were recorded for this clonotype. V gene TRBV7-9 combines with J gene TRBJ2-5; D unresolved. The V end was cut by 10 bases, the J end by 0 bases, with 6 bases between. The CDR3 covers 11 residues. From germline, CDR1 is SEHNR and CDR2 FQNEAQ (reference sequence). CDR3 in DNA: TGTGCCATTGGGGACCAAGAGACCCAGTACTTC. It encodes CAIGDQETQYF. The full variable domain, in which reference TRBV7-9 and TRBJ2-5 provide the parts outside the CDR3, is DTGVSQNPRHKITKRGQNVTFRCDPISEHNRLYWYRQTLGQGPEFLTYFQNEAQLEKSRLLSDRFSAERPKGSFSTLEIQRTEQGDSAMYLCAIGDQETQYFGPGTRLLVL.

This clonotype was found many times. The chain employs TRBV11-2 and TRBJ1-1; D call uncertain. With 5 bases removed from V and 6 bases from J, the gap between germline ends came to 7 bases. Germline CDR1 SGHAT, CDR2 FQNNGV. The CDR3 runs to 11 residues. As DNA, the CDR3 is TGTGCCAGCAGCAAGAAGGCTGAAGCTTTCTTT. It codes for CASSKKAEAFF.

This clonotype was seen many times. V gene TRBV6-1 combines with J gene TRBJ2-3; possibly TRBD2 for D (6 bases). The CDR3 spans 16 residues. Per germline, CDR1 MNHNS and CDR2 SASEGT. The V end lost 8 bases, the J end lost 4 bases, and 22 bases lay between the germline ends. CDR3 nucleotides: TGTGCCAGCCATCACCCGGTGGAGGGGATCGCAGATACGCAGTATTTT. Translated: CASHHPVEGIADTQYF.

This clonotype has only a few counts. V gene TRBV6-6 combines with J gene TRBJ2-7, with D uncertain. This CDR3 contains 13 residues. V lost 4 bases and J 2 bases, leaving 9 bases between the germline ends. Germline values: CDR1 MNHNY, CDR2 SVGAGI (reference sequence). The CDR3: CASSSLPAYEQYF. The CDR3 coding sequence is TGTGCCAGCAGTTCGCTTCCCGCCTACGAGCAGTACTTC.

This clonotype was picked up many times. J is TRBJ2-3 and V is TRBV7-2, with 8 bases identical to TRBD2. The CDR3 extends over 13 amino acids. Germline trimming cut 6 bases from V and 8 bases from J; bases unmatched to any gene: 7. CDR1 and CDR2 from the germline V gene are SGHTA and FQGNSA. In nucleotides, the CDR3 is TGTGCCAGCAGAAAAGGGACTAGTTCTACGCAGTATTTT. Its translation: CASRKGTSSTQYF.

This clonotype was seen a few times. The V call is TRBV4-1, the J call TRBJ2-7; D is possibly TRBD2 (6 bases). This CDR3 is built from 19 residues. V was shortened by 1 base and J by 1 base, with 23 bases between the two germline ends. Germline lookup yields CDR1 MGHRA and CDR2 YSYEKL. For the CDR3, the DNA is TGCGCCAGCAGCCAAGTGGGCCACGAAAGCCGGGGGTTATCCTACGAGCAGTACTTC. Encoded protein: CASSQVGHESRGLSYEQYF.

This clonotype was seen repeatedly, ten times or more. This sequence joins TRBV29-1 and TRBJ2-3, with D tentatively TRBD2 (5 bases). V lost 3 bases and J lost 0, with 16 bases in between. The CDR3 has 16 residues. Germline CDR1 is SQVTM and CDR2 is ANQGSEA. This CDR3 reads CSVERVEGRSTDTQYF. CDR3 coding DNA: TGCAGCGTTGAGAGGGTCGAGGGCCGAAGCACAGATACGCAGTATTTT.

There are many counts of this clonotype. Written as DNA, the CDR3 is TGTGCCAGCAGGGTAGGAGAGACCCAGTACTTC. Its translation is CASRVGETQYF. This chain links TRBV6-6 with TRBJ2-5; D remains unclear. CDR1 MNHNY and CDR2 SVGAGI come from the germline V gene (reference sequence). The CDR3 totals 11 residues. The V and J ends lost 6 bases and 4 bases respectively, with 6 bases between them.

The rearrangement joins TRBV4-1 to TRBJ2-7; perhaps TRBD1 as D (6 bases). The V gene lost 1 base and the J gene lost 4 bases, with 20 bases spanning the gap. This CDR3 has 17 amino acids. Germline V gene sequence: CDR1 MGHRA, CDR2 YSYEKL. Here the CDR3 reads CASSQVWSKRGIYEQYF. The CDR3 region has the DNA TGCGCCAGCAGCCAAGTGTGGTCCAAGAGGGGGATTTACGAGCAGTACTTC.

The J gene is TRBJ1-2, the V gene TRBV14; D is undetermined. V was cut by 3 bases and J by 5 bases, with 7 bases left in between. Germline lookup yields CDR1 SGHDN and CDR2 FVKESK. The CDR3 loop spans 12 amino acids. The CDR3 reads CASSHGPYGYTF. Here the CDR3 DNA reads TGTGCCAGCAGCCACGGACCATATGGCTACACCTTC.

Only a few counts were recorded for this clonotype. This sequence joins TRBV3-1 and TRBJ1-1, with a possible D match to TRBD1 (5 bases). Germline CDR1 reads LGHDT; CDR2 reads YNNKEL (reference sequence). The CDR3 length is 17 residues. V was clipped by 0 bases and J by 3 bases, with 17 bases between them. CDR3 sequence reads: CASSQDSGSRRDTEAFF. The CDR3 DNA reads TGTGCCAGCAGCCAAGATTCAGGGTCTAGAAGGGACACTGAAGCTTTCTTT.

This clonotype occurred many times. The rearrangement joins TRBV12-5 to TRBJ2-3; D unclear. The CDR3 is 12 residues long. Germline CDR1 is LGHNT and CDR2 is FRNRAP. Trimming shortened V by 3 bases and J by 4 bases, and 5 bases separated the two germline ends. The CDR3 DNA reads TGTGCTAGTGGTTTTACCCCAGATACGCAGTATTTT. It translates to CASGFTPDTQYF.

This clonotype was counted many times. V and J are TRBV6-5 and TRBJ1-1, with D unclear. From germline, CDR1 is MNHEY and CDR2 SVGAGI. The CDR3 sequence is 14 residues long. V gave up 4 bases and J gave up 4 bases, with 13 bases separating them. DNA for the CDR3: TGTGCCAGCAGTTTAAGGACCGCGGGCACTGAAGCTTTCTTT. Protein sequence: CASSLRTAGTEAFF.

The chain couples TRBV20-1 to TRBJ1-5; D gene ambiguous. The germline V gene has CDR1 DFQATT and CDR2 SNEGSKA (reference sequence). V was shortened by 6 bases and J by 2 bases, with 17 bases between the two germline ends. This CDR3 spans 15 amino acids. CDR3 residues: CSANLGNGGNQPQHF. In DNA, the CDR3 is TGCAGTGCCAACCTCGGGAACGGCGGCAATCAGCCCCAGCATTTT.

This clonotype was recorded many times. CDR3 region: CSARTSSYNEQFF. The CDR3 DNA sequence: TGCAGTGCCAGGACTAGCAGTTACAATGAGCAGTTCTTC. The V gene is TRBV20-1, the J gene TRBJ2-1, with 8 bases identical to TRBD2. The germline CDR1 and CDR2 sequences are DFQATT and SNEGSKA (reference sequence). V was clipped by 6 bases and J by 4 bases; unmatched bases: 5. The CDR3 is 13 amino acids.

V and J are TRBV5-5 and TRBJ2-1; D is uncertain. The V gene lost 5 bases and the J gene lost 0 bases, with 12 bases spanning the gap. The CDR3 is 15 residues long. The germline V gene has CDR1 SGHKS and CDR2 YYEKEE (reference sequence). CDR3 region: CASRLYYDSYNEQFF. CDR3 nucleotides: TGTGCCAGCAGATTGTACTATGACTCCTACAATGAGCAGTTCTTC.

The count of this clonotype is one. This may be a read error: a much more frequent sequence differs by one nucleotide. V gene TRBV5-1 combines with J gene TRBJ2-3, with D uncertain. Germline CDR1 and CDR2: SGHRS and YFSETQ. This CDR3 is 13 amino acids long. V was cut by 0 bases and J by 4 bases, with 6 bases left in between. The CDR3 spells CASSLVNSDTQYF. As DNA, the CDR3 is TGCGCCAGCAGCTTGGTCAACTCAGATACGCAGTATTTT.

This clonotype has at least ten counts. This chain links TRBV5-4 with TRBJ1-5; D might be TRBD1 (6 bases). Germline CDR1 and CDR2: SGHNT and YYREEE (reference sequence). The CDR3 extends over 12 amino acids. V lost 3 bases, J lost 8 bases, and 9 bases lay in between. The chain's CDR3 is CASSYQGKPQHF. The CDR3, as DNA: TGTGCCAGCAGCTACCAGGGGAAGCCCCAGCATTTT.